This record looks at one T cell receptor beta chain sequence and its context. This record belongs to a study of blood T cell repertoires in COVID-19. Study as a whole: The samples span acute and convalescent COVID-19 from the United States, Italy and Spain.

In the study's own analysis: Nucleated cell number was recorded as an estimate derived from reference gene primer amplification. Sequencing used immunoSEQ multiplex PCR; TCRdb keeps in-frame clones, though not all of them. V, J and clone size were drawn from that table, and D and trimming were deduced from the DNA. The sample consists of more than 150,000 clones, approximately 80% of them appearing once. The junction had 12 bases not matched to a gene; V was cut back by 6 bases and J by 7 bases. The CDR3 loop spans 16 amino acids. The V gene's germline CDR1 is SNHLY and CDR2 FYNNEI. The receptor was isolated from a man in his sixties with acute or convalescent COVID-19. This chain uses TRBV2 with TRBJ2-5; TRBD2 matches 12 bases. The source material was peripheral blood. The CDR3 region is CASRWTSGVSGGTQYF. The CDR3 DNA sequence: TGTGCCAGCAGGTGGACTAGCGGGGTTTCGGGTGGGACCCAGTACTTC. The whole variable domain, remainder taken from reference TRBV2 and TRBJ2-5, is EPEVTQTPSHQVTQMGQEVILRCVPISNHLYFYWYRQILGQKVEFLVSFYNNEISEKSEIFDDQFSVERPDGSNFTLKIRSTKLEDSAMYFCASRWTSGVSGGTQYFGPGTRLLVL.